The rows below give T cell receptor beta chains drawn from one sample of a study of Graves' ophthalmopathy and Graves' hyperthyroidism. Via MiXCR, TCRdb re-called the multiplex PCR reads, giving one row per CDR3 protein. The sample consists of some 1.1 million distinct CDR3 sequences, 36% of them appearing once. Sequenced sample: peripheral blood or thyroid tissue (not recorded which). Every receptor here comes from an adult man with Graves' hyperthyroidism. CDR3s include the opening cysteine and the closing phenylalanine or tryptophan. Fields, in order: CDR3 protein, J gene, V gene, D gene. The D gene is left open where the match is weak.

cdr3_aa: CASSQSGPGPQYF; j_call: TRBJ2-5; v_call: TRBV7-9; d_call: .
cdr3_aa: CASTHGAEQYF; j_call: TRBJ2-7; v_call: TRBV11-2; d_call: .
cdr3_aa: CSVVRLTEAFF; j_call: TRBJ1-1; v_call: TRBV29-1; d_call: .
cdr3_aa: CASSQVAGVPYEQYF; j_call: TRBJ2-7; v_call: TRBV4-1; d_call: TRBD2
cdr3_aa: CAISGTSYEQYF; j_call: TRBJ2-7; v_call: TRBV10-3; d_call: .
cdr3_aa: CASSMQSEYTEAFF; j_call: TRBJ1-1; v_call: TRBV7-9; d_call: .
cdr3_aa: CSVTESGNTIYF; j_call: TRBJ1-3; v_call: TRBV29-1; d_call: .
cdr3_aa: CAISPRGDTQYF; j_call: TRBJ2-3; v_call: TRBV10-3; d_call: .
cdr3_aa: CASSANDRNYGYTF; j_call: TRBJ1-2; v_call: TRBV6-2/TRBV6-3; d_call: .
cdr3_aa: CASSLSSDETQYF; j_call: TRBJ2-5; v_call: TRBV12-3/TRBV12-4; d_call: .
cdr3_aa: CASSLQDRDNSPLHF; j_call: TRBJ1-6; v_call: TRBV11-1; d_call: TRBD1
cdr3_aa: CSAGSTRVYEQYF; j_call: TRBJ2-7; v_call: TRBV20-1; d_call: .
cdr3_aa: CSVPRTVGEKLFF; j_call: TRBJ1-4; v_call: TRBV29-1; d_call: .
cdr3_aa: CATSRGRQGAYTF; j_call: TRBJ1-2; v_call: TRBV15; d_call: TRBD1
cdr3_aa: CASSPSRGPETQYF; j_call: TRBJ2-5; v_call: TRBV11-1; d_call: .
cdr3_aa: CASSLWDRSTEAFF; j_call: TRBJ1-1; v_call: TRBV7-2; d_call: TRBD1
cdr3_aa: CAWMAGTAYNSPLHF; j_call: TRBJ1-6; v_call: TRBV30; d_call: .
cdr3_aa: CASSQERWPSGNTIYF; j_call: TRBJ1-3; v_call: TRBV14; d_call: .
cdr3_aa: CASNHPGTTAYEQYF; j_call: TRBJ2-7; v_call: TRBV6-6; d_call: TRBD2
cdr3_aa: CSVERTSGAYEQYF; j_call: TRBJ2-7; v_call: TRBV29-1; d_call: TRBD2
cdr3_aa: CASIEGRGGGVPLHF; j_call: TRBJ1-6; v_call: TRBV7-8; d_call: .
cdr3_aa: CSAPRADSGSDEQYF; j_call: TRBJ2-7; v_call: TRBV20-1; d_call: TRBD2
cdr3_aa: CSVAQGNTEAFF; j_call: TRBJ1-1; v_call: TRBV29-1; d_call: .
cdr3_aa: CASSRTGEATNEKLFF; j_call: TRBJ1-4; v_call: TRBV5-1; d_call: TRBD1
cdr3_aa: CASSSERLQPQHF; j_call: TRBJ1-5; v_call: TRBV7-2; d_call: .
cdr3_aa: CTSSLQGAHYEQYF; j_call: TRBJ2-7; v_call: TRBV12-3/TRBV12-4; d_call: TRBD1
cdr3_aa: CSASRGMNTEAFF; j_call: TRBJ1-1; v_call: TRBV20-1; d_call: .
cdr3_aa: CSLTQAGGHYEQYF; j_call: TRBJ2-7; v_call: TRBV29-1; d_call: TRBD2
cdr3_aa: CSGGGTGGGTEAFF; j_call: TRBJ1-1; v_call: TRBV29-1; d_call: TRBD1
cdr3_aa: CASTKGGNSYEQYF; j_call: TRBJ2-7; v_call: TRBV12-3/TRBV12-4; d_call: TRBD2
cdr3_aa: CASSRQGDTEAFF; j_call: TRBJ1-1; v_call: TRBV7-2; d_call: TRBD1
cdr3_aa: CATSSASGSGEQYF; j_call: TRBJ2-7; v_call: TRBV15; d_call: TRBD2
cdr3_aa: CASSEPPHTGRGETQYF; j_call: TRBJ2-5; v_call: TRBV10-2; d_call: .
cdr3_aa: CASKQRGEQYF; j_call: TRBJ2-7; v_call: TRBV6-5; d_call: TRBD2
cdr3_aa: CASSEFARQGELDETQYF; j_call: TRBJ2-5; v_call: TRBV25-1; d_call: .
cdr3_aa: CASSLRGQGDTEAFF; j_call: TRBJ1-1; v_call: TRBV7-9; d_call: TRBD1
cdr3_aa: CASSYGGPDETQYF; j_call: TRBJ2-5; v_call: TRBV6-5; d_call: .
cdr3_aa: CASSIVTASGSNEQYF; j_call: TRBJ2-7; v_call: TRBV19; d_call: TRBD2
cdr3_aa: CASMSWLTQETQYF; j_call: TRBJ2-5; v_call: TRBV28; d_call: .
cdr3_aa: CASSPPRVGAFVEQYF; j_call: TRBJ2-7; v_call: TRBV7-2; d_call: .
cdr3_aa: CASSPRTGLGSPLHF; j_call: TRBJ1-6; v_call: TRBV6-5; d_call: TRBD1
cdr3_aa: CASSQVAKFGYTF; j_call: TRBJ1-2; v_call: TRBV3-1; d_call: .
cdr3_aa: CSARHFLAGVDEQYF; j_call: TRBJ2-7; v_call: TRBV20-1; d_call: TRBD2
cdr3_aa: CSAAGNTVSYEQYF; j_call: TRBJ2-7; v_call: TRBV20-1; d_call: .
cdr3_aa: CASSGADGGYTF; j_call: TRBJ1-2; v_call: TRBV7-9; d_call: .